These T cell receptor beta chains were read from a single sample in a study of blood T cells in healthy people across ages. TCRdb passed the 5' RACE reads through MiXCR, listing each CDR3 protein once. The sample lists 1.5 million to 2 million distinct CDR3 sequences, just under 50% occurring once. Sequenced: blood. The receptors were gathered from a woman aged 35 to 49 in good health. The CDR3 runs from the conserved cysteine through the conserved F or W. A D gene is named only where the DNA matches it firmly. The size field is filled for only some rows; it gives once, few, many or a size class.

clone size	D gene	J gene	V gene	CDR3 protein	CDR3 DNA
.	TRBD1	TRBJ1-2	TRBV29-1	CSVGGTGRMRDGYTF	TGCAGCGTTGGGGGGACAGGGCGAATGAGGGATGGCTACACCTTC
.	.	TRBJ2-3	TRBV9	CASSVATGSMGDTQYF	TGTGCCAGCAGCGTAGCTACAGGGTCTATGGGAGATACGCAGTATTTT
.	TRBD1	TRBJ1-2	TRBV7-8	CASSLDDRGHGYTF	TGTGCCAGCAGCTTAGACGACAGGGGGCATGGCTACACCTTC
.	.	TRBJ2-1	TRBV6-1	CASSEGYRDHQETQFF	TGTGCCAGCAGTGAAGGCTACCGGGACCACCAAGAGACCCAGTTCTTC
.	.	TRBJ2-1	TRBV6-1	CASSVTSNEQFF	TGTGCCAGCAGTGTAACTTCCAATGAGCAGTTCTTC
.	.	TRBJ2-3	TRBV7-2	CASSPGQWTSTDTQYF	TGTGCCAGCAGCCCGGGACAATGGACTAGCACAGATACGCAGTATTTT
.	.	TRBJ2-7	TRBV5-5	CACRELPAGEQYF	TGTGCCTGCAGGGAACTGCCGGCTGGCGAGCAGTACTTC
.	.	TRBJ2-3	TRBV6-1	CASRTRSGTDTQYF	TGTGCCAGCAGAACGCGGAGCGGCACAGATACGCAGTATTTT
.	.	TRBJ2-1	TRBV12-3/TRBV12-4	CASSFGRGAYNEQFF	TGTGCCAGCAGTTTTGGGCGGGGTGCCTACAATGAGCAGTTCTTC
.	TRBD2	TRBJ2-1	TRBV12-3/TRBV12-4	CASSPPGGALYNEQFF	TGTGCCAGCAGTCCCCCCGGGGGGGCCCTCTACAATGAGCAGTTCTTC
.	TRBD1	TRBJ2-3	TRBV13	CASSHQDRGTDTQYF	TGTGCCAGCAGCCACCAGGACAGGGGCACAGATACGCAGTATTTT
.	.	TRBJ1-5	TRBV27	CASSEGAGVNQPQHF	TGTGCCAGCAGTGAAGGGGCGGGGGTAAATCAGCCCCAGCATTTT
.	.	TRBJ1-2	TRBV3-1	CASSPQVEGRYTF	TGTGCCAGCAGCCCACAGGTGGAAGGGCGCTACACCTTC
.	.	TRBJ2-1	TRBV10-3	CAISEFGTVSHNEQFF	TGTGCCATCAGTGAGTTTGGGACGGTCTCCCACAATGAGCAGTTCTTC
.	TRBD1	TRBJ2-3	TRBV5-1	CASRTTGTLTDTQYF	TGCGCCAGCAGAACGACAGGGACCCTCACAGATACGCAGTATTTT
.	TRBD2	TRBJ2-5	TRBV12-3/TRBV12-4	CASSLRLADETQYF	TGTGCCAGCAGCCTCCGACTAGCGGACGAGACCCAGTACTTC
few	TRBD1	TRBJ2-5	TRBV20-1	CSAKPLWGGQGDRETQYF	TGCAGTGCTAAACCCCTTTGGGGAGGACAGGGGGATCGAGAGACCCAGTACTTC
many	TRBD1	TRBJ2-7	TRBV12-3/TRBV12-4	CASRPGTAYEQYF	TGTGCCAGCAGGCCCGGGACAGCCTACGAGCAGTACTTC
.	TRBD1	TRBJ1-5	TRBV3-1	CASSQDPPGQNLRAQHF	TGTGCCAGCAGCCAAGACCCCCCGGGACAGAATCTTAGGGCCCAGCATTTT
.	TRBD2	TRBJ2-1	TRBV11-3	CASSKSGAGNNEQFF	TGTGCCAGCAGCAAAAGCGGGGCGGGGAACAATGAGCAGTTCTTC
once	.	TRBJ1-2	TRBV20-1	CSARYAGRGGYTF	TGCAGTGCCAGATACGCAGGGCGAGGTGGCTACACCTTC
.	.	TRBJ2-5	TRBV10-1	CASSGNGWETQYF	TGCGCCAGCAGCGGTAACGGGTGGGAGACCCAGTACTTC
.	.	TRBJ2-5	TRBV2	CASQADWDQETQYF	TGTGCCAGCCAAGCTGACTGGGATCAAGAGACCCAGTACTTC
.	.	TRBJ2-1	TRBV20-1	CSARVGPRVNEQFF	TGCAGTGCTAGAGTGGGCCCTAGGGTCAATGAGCAGTTCTTC
.	TRBD1	TRBJ2-7	TRBV6-5	CASSYSDRAFEQYF	TGTGCCAGCAGTTACTCGGACAGGGCTTTCGAGCAGTACTTC
.	.	TRBJ1-5	TRBV20-1	CSAKSGEGRIGNQPQHF	TGCAGTGCGAAGTCCGGTGAGGGTCGGATCGGCAATCAGCCCCAGCATTTT
.	.	TRBJ1-1	TRBV29-1	CSVSSGEAFF	TGCAGCGTTTCTTCAGGGGAAGCTTTCTTT
few	.	TRBJ2-5	TRBV27	CASSPSGRVSETQYF	TGTGCCAGCAGCCCCTCCGGCAGGGTGTCAGAGACCCAGTACTTC
.	.	TRBJ1-1	TRBV11-2	CASSLDWGEAFF	TGTGCCAGCAGCTTAGATTGGGGTGAAGCTTTCTTT
.	.	TRBJ2-7	TRBV20-1	CSARKAGQYNEQYF	TGCAGTGCTAGGAAGGCGGGGCAATACAATGAGCAGTACTTC
few	.	TRBJ2-6	TRBV6-5	CATHRDSGANVLTF	TGTGCCACACACAGGGACTCTGGGGCCAACGTCCTGACTTTC
.	TRBD2	TRBJ2-1	TRBV27	CASKVAGGHNEQFF	TGTGCCAGCAAGGTAGCGGGGGGGCACAATGAGCAGTTCTTC
.	.	TRBJ2-5	TRBV5-1	CASSLTSPRETQYF	TGCGCCAGCAGCTTGACTAGCCCTCGAGAGACCCAGTACTTC
.	.	TRBJ2-4	TRBV6-1	CASKRGQPMAKNIQYF	TGTGCCAGCAAACGGGGACAACCTATGGCCAAAAACATTCAGTACTTC
.	.	TRBJ2-3	TRBV20-1	CSASGFGVQDTQYF	TGCAGTGCTAGTGGGTTTGGGGTACAAGATACGCAGTATTTT